The 21 T cell receptor beta chains reported below all come from one sample, sequenced in a study of blood T cells in healthy people across ages. Primers used in a second PCR of about 7 to 12 cycles were a sample-barcoded 5' primer and a J-beta primer mix. Using its own MiXCR run on the 5' RACE reads, TCRdb lists one record per CDR3 protein. The sample lists some 1.1 million distinct CDR3 sequences, approximately 38% seen once, with around 14% in the top ten. The specimen sequenced was blood. All receptors derive from a young man in good health.

This chain joins TRBV6-5 and TRBJ1-6; no definite D call. This CDR3 is 17 amino acids long. Deletions cut 2 bases from V and 1 base from J, with 12 bases between. Germline V gives CDR1 MNHEY, CDR2 SVGAGI. The CDR3 spells CASSYGSGRSYNSPLHF. CDR3 sequence (DNA): TGTGCCAGCAGTTACGGGAGCGGAAGATCCTATAATTCACCCCTCCACTTT.

The table lists this clonotype with a few counts. CDR3 nucleotide sequence: TGTGCCACCAGTGACCCGCTTGCCGGTGAAGCTTTCTTT. This codes for CATSDPLAGEAFF. V gene TRBV24-1 combines with J gene TRBJ1-1; the D is unclear. CDR1 is KGHDR, CDR2 SFDVKD, per germline. The CDR3 contains 13 residues. V was shortened by 4 bases and J by 7 bases, with 12 bases between the two germline ends.

The J gene is TRBJ2-3, the V gene TRBV3-1; 9 bases line up with TRBD2. This CDR3 contains 18 residues. V lost 1 base to trimming and J lost 8 bases; unmatched junction nucleotides: 16. Germline V lookup: CDR1 LGHDT, CDR2 YNNKEL (reference sequence). CDR3 bases: TGTGCCAGCAGCCAAGTAAGCGGGGGGCCACTCGCAAGTCGTACGCAGTATTTT. Amino acid sequence: CASSQVSGGPLASRTQYF.

The genes are TRBV12-3 or TRBV12-4 and TRBJ2-1; D may be TRBD1 (6 bases). Trimming shortened V by 11 bases and J by 5 bases, and 16 bases separated the two germline ends. The CDR3 consists of 13 residues. DNA of the CDR3: TGTGCCGGTGCACAGGGTTTGAACAATGAGCAGTTCTTC. Amino acids: CAGAQGLNNEQFF.

At least ten counts were recorded for this clonotype. Being one base from a much bigger clone, this may be a read error. V usage is TRBV12-3 or TRBV12-4 and J usage is TRBJ2-4, with D unclear. V shed 5 bases and J shed 3 bases, with 11 bases lying between them. This CDR3 comprises 14 residues. The CDR3, as DNA: TGTGCCAGCAGTGTATCTACAAACAAAAACATTCAGTACTTC. Translating gives CASSVSTNKNIQYF.

The chain joins TRBV7-2 to TRBJ1-1, with a tentative D call TRBD1 (5 bases). Germline assignment: CDR1 SGHTA and CDR2 FQGNSA. Trimming pared 1 base from V and 5 bases from J, leaving 11 bases between. The CDR3 covers 14 residues. CDR3 bases: TGTGCCAGCAGCTTAGACAGGAGGCGAACTGAAGCTTTCTTT. As protein: CASSLDRRRTEAFF. Complete variable domain (other parts from reference TRBV7-2 and TRBJ1-1): GAGVSQSPSNKVTEKGKDVELRCDPISGHTALYWYRQSLGQGLEFLIYFQGNSAPDKSGLPSDRFSAERTGGSVSTLTIQRTQQEDSAVYLCASSLDRRRTEAFFGQGTRLTVV.

V and J are TRBV4-1 and TRBJ2-7, with 7 bases that match TRBD1. V was pared by 2 bases and J by 2 bases, with 9 bases of the junction left unmatched. The CDR3 is made up of 16 amino acids. CDR1 is MGHRA, CDR2 YSYEKL, per germline. CDR3 sequence (DNA): TGCGCCAGCAGCCAAAACGTAAACAGGGGAACCTACGAGCAGTACTTC. Translation: CASSQNVNRGTYEQYF.

The chain employs TRBV28 and TRBJ2-5; D is unclear. Trimming shortened V by 5 bases and J by 5 bases, and 15 bases separated the two germline ends. Germline V lookup: CDR1 MDHEN, CDR2 SYDVKM. The CDR3 totals 14 residues. As DNA, the CDR3 is TGTGCCAGCAGTCCGCCTGAACTGGGGGAGACCCAGTACTTC. This gives the protein CASSPPELGETQYF.

The CDR3 spells CASSLGIGVRGPSTDTQYF. The CDR3 DNA sequence: TGTGCCAGCAGCTTAGGGATCGGTGTTCGGGGGCCTAGCACAGATACGCAGTATTTT. V and J are TRBV7-2 and TRBJ2-3; D possibly uses TRBD1 or TRBD2 (6 bases each). Trimming left V 1 base short and J 0 bases short, with 20 bases between. Germline lookup yields CDR1 SGHTA and CDR2 FQGNSA. The CDR3 extends over 19 amino acids.

The chain is built from TRBV20-1 and TRBJ1-2; 9 bases agree with TRBD1. V gave up 6 bases and J gave up 6 bases; unmatched junction bases: 20. The CDR3 is made up of 17 amino acids. From germline, CDR1 is DFQATT and CDR2 SNEGSKA (reference sequence). The CDR3 DNA reads as TGCAGTGCGCGGCCAGGGATAAGGACAGGGGCTCTAAATGGCTACACCTTC. It yields the protein CSARPGIRTGALNGYTF.

The chain has TRBV7-2 and TRBJ2-2, with 7 nucleotides matching TRBD2. Trimming took 2 bases from V and 9 from J; bases not matched to a gene: 12. CDR3 length equals 16 residues. Germline CDR1 SGHTA, CDR2 FQGNSA. The CDR3 loop is CASSLRGSGLSRELFF. The DNA of the CDR3 is TGTGCCAGCAGCTTAAGGGGTAGCGGGTTAAGCAGGGAGCTGTTTTTT.

The J gene is TRBJ1-2, the V gene TRBV4-2; D perhaps matches TRBD1 (6 bases). Trimming took 0 bases from V and 8 from J, leaving 19 bases between them. CDR1 and CDR2 (germline): LGHNA, YNFKEQ. This CDR3 has 16 amino acids. CDR3: CASSQDFSGETVGYTF. CDR3 nucleotides: TGTGCCAGCAGCCAAGATTTTTCAGGGGAAACAGTAGGCTACACCTTC.

The CDR3 sequence is CASSNGGRATDTQYF. The CDR3, as DNA: TGTGCCAGCAGCAATGGAGGGAGAGCTACAGATACGCAGTATTTT. The genes are TRBV9 and TRBJ2-3; possibly TRBD2 for D (6 bases). V lost 4 bases and J lost 3, with 15 bases in between. The CDR3 is made up of 15 amino acids. Germline CDR1 and CDR2: SGDLS and YYNGEE. The complete variable domain, with remaining parts taken from reference TRBV9 and TRBJ2-3, reads DSGVTQTPKHLITATGQRVTLRCSPRSGDLSVYWYQQSLDQGLQFLIQYYNGEERAKGNILERFSAQQFPDLHSELNLSSLELGDSALYFCASSNGGRATDTQYFGPGTRLTVL.

This rearrangement joins TRBV21-1 to TRBJ2-1; the table assigns TRBD2, which was not confirmed against the DNA. TRBV21-1 is a pseudogene. This CDR3 contains 16 residues. The DNA of the CDR3 is TGTGCCAGCAGCAATGATGGGGACCCCCGCGACAATGAGCAGTTCTTC. Translation gives CASSNDGDPRDNEQFF.

This sequence joins TRBV14 and TRBJ2-5, with D unclear. V lost 4 bases and J 0 bases, leaving 9 bases between the germline ends. Germline-derived CDR1 and CDR2 are SGHDN and FVKESK. This CDR3 comprises 14 residues. CDR3 residues: CASSPHLNQETQYF. The CDR3 DNA follows: TGTGCCAGCAGCCCCCACTTAAACCAAGAGACCCAGTACTTC. The full variable domain, with the rest looked up from reference TRBV14 and TRBJ2-5, is EAGVTQFPSHSVIEKGQTVTLRCDPISGHDNLYWYRRVMGKEIKFLLHFVKESKQDESGMPNNRFLAERTGGTYSTLKVQPAELEDSGVYFCASSPHLNQETQYFGPGTRLLVL.

This clonotype occurred once. The rearrangement uses TRBV28 and TRBJ1-1; the match to TRBD1 covers 10 bases. The V gene's germline CDR1 is MDHEN and CDR2 SYDVKM. This CDR3 spans 14 amino acids. Trimming removed 6 bases from V and 7 bases from J; junction bases left unmatched: 8. CDR3 DNA sequence: TGTGCCAGCAGCGACTCGACAGGGGGCGGTGAAGCTTTCTTT. Protein: CASSDSTGGGEAFF.

This clonotype was seen only a few times. The genes are TRBV12-3 or TRBV12-4 and TRBJ1-2; D unresolved. The length of the CDR3 is 12 residues. V was pared by 6 bases and J by 7 bases, with 12 bases between. CDR3 DNA sequence: TGTGCCAGCAGGGAGGGTAGGTCTGGCTACACCTTC. Encoded protein: CASREGRSGYTF.

J is TRBJ2-1 and V is TRBV15; 16 nucleotides match TRBD2. V lost 3 bases, J lost 7 bases, and 12 bases stayed unmatched. CDR3 length equals 19 residues. In germline, CDR1 is LNHNV, CDR2 YYDKDF (reference sequence). CDR3 DNA: TGTGCCACCAGCAGCCGAAGGTTCGGGACTAGCGGGGGGGTGAATGAGCAGTTCTTC. This encodes CATSSRRFGTSGGVNEQFF.

This chain uses TRBV7-8 with TRBJ1-5; D unclear. Germline-derived CDR1 and CDR2 are SGHVS and FQNEAQ. This CDR3 has 13 amino acids. Trimming left V 5 bases short and J 6 bases short, with 11 bases between. This chain's CDR3 is CASSPDGVQPQHF. CDR3 nucleotide sequence: TGTGCCAGCAGCCCCGACGGGGTTCAGCCCCAGCATTTT.

This clonotype was seen many times. The chain has TRBV29-1 and TRBJ1-1; D is perhaps TRBD1 (5 bases). Germline V lookup: CDR1 SQVTM, CDR2 ANQGSEA. V was clipped by 6 bases and J by 0 bases, with 11 bases between them. This CDR3 region has 13 residues. The CDR3 protein is CSVRTSLNTEAFF. The DNA of the CDR3 is TGCAGCGTACGGACAAGCTTGAACACTGAAGCTTTCTTT.

The V and J genes are TRBV7-2 and TRBJ1-4; no definite D call. Germline CDR1 is SGHTA and CDR2 is FQGNSA. The CDR3 is 17 residues long. V shed 1 base and J shed 10 bases, with 22 bases lying between them. The CDR3 nucleotides are TGTGCCAGCAGCTTAGATGAAGCGGGAGCGCCGTCTGGAAAACTGTTTTTT. Translation gives CASSLDEAGAPSGKLFF. The full variable domain, in which reference TRBV7-2 and TRBJ1-4 provide the parts outside the CDR3, is GAGVSQSPSNKVTEKGKDVELRCDPISGHTALYWYRQSLGQGLEFLIYFQGNSAPDKSGLPSDRFSAERTGGSVSTLTIQRTQQEDSAVYLCASSLDEAGAPSGKLFFGSGTQLSVL.